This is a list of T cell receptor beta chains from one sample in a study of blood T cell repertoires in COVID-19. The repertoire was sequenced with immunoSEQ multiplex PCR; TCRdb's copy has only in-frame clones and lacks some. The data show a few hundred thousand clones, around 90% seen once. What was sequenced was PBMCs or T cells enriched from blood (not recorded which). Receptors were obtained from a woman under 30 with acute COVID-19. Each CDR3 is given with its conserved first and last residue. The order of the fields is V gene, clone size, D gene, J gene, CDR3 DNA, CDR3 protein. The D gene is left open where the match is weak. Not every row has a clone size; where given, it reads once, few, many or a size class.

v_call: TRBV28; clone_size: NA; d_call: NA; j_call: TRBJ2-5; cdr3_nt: TGTGCCAGCAGCCAGGGGGAGGCAGCGAAAGAGACCCAGTACTTC; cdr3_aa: CASSQGEAAKETQYF
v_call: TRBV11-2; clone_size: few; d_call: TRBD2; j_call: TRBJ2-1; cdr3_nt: TGTGCCAGCAGTCCCGGGACTAGGTCCAATGAGCAGTTCTTC; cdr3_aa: CASSPGTRSNEQFF
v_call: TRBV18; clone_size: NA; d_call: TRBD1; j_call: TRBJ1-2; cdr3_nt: TGTGCCAGCTCACCACTCGACAGGGGAAACTCCGGCTACACCTTC; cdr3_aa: CASSPLDRGNSGYTF
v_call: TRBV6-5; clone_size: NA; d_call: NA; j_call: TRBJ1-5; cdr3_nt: TGTACCAGCAGTCTTGACAGCGAGGATCAGCCCCAGCATTTT; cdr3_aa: CTSSLDSEDQPQHF
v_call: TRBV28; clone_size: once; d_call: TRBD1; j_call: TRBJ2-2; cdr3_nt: TGTGCCAGCATGGGACAGCTCACCGGGGAGCTGTTTTTT; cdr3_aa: CASMGQLTGELFF
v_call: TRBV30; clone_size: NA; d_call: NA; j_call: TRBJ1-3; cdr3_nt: TGTGCCTGGACTCTACAGGGCTATGGAAACACCATATATTTT; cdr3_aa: CAWTLQGYGNTIYF
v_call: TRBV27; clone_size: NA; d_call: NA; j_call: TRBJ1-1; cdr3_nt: TGTGCCAGCAGTTCACTACAGGCAGGGATGAACACTGAAGCTTTCTTT; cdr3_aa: CASSSLQAGMNTEAFF
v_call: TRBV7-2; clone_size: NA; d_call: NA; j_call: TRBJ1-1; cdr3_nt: TGTGCCAGCAGCCACTGGGGGGATTTGAACACTGAAGCTTTCTTT; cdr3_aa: CASSHWGDLNTEAFF
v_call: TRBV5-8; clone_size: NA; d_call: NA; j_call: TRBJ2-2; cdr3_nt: TGTGCCAGCTTGCAGGGTGGGCCCGGGGAGCTGTTTTTT; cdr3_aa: CASLQGGPGELFF
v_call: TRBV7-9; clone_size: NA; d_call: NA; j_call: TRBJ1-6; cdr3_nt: TGTGCCAGCAGCTTAGCCCAGGAGGTACAAACCCTCCACTTT; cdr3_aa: CASSLAQEVQTLHF
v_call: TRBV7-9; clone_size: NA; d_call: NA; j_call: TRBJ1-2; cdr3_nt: TGTGCCAGCAGCTTGGGGCTTGGCTACACCTTC; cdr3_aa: CASSLGLGYTF
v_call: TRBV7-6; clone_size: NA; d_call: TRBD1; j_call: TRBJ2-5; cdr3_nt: TGTGCCAGCAGCGAGACAGGGGGCGCGGAGACCCAGTACTTC; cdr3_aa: CASSETGGAETQYF
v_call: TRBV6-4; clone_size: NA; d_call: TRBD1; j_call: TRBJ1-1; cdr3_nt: TGTGCCAGGAGATCAGGGGGACAGAGGAACACTGAAGCTTTCTTT; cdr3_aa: CARRSGGQRNTEAFF
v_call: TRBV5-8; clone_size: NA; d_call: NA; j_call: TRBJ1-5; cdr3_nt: TGTGCCAGCAGTACCAACCGGGGGATGAGCAATCAGCCCCAGCATTTT; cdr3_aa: CASSTNRGMSNQPQHF
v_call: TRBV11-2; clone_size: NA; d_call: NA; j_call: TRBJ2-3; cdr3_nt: TGTGCCAGCAGCCCGGGACTCACCACACACACAGATACGCAGTATTTT; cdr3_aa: CASSPGLTTHTDTQYF
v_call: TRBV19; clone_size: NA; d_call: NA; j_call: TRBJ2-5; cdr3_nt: TGTGCCAGTAGTGTCAGGGGATGGGAGACCCAGTACTTC; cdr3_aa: CASSVRGWETQYF
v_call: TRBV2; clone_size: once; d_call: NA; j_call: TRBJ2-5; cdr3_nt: TGTGCCAGCAACCCCAGCAGGGATCGAGAGACCCAGTACTTC; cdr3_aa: CASNPSRDRETQYF
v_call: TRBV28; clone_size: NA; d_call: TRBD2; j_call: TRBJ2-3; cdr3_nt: TGTGCCAGCAGTTTCTTAGCGGGAGGGACAGATACGCAGTATTTT; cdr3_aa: CASSFLAGGTDTQYF
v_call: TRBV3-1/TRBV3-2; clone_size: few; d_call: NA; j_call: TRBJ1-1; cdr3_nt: TGTGCCAGCAGCCAATTTATCGGGGAGAACACTGAAGCTTTCTTT; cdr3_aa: CASSQFIGENTEAFF
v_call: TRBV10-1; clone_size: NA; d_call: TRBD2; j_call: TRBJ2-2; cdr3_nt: TGCGCCAGCAGTGAACTAGCGGGAGCACCCCCGAACACCGGGGAGCTGTTTTTT; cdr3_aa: CASSELAGAPPNTGELFF
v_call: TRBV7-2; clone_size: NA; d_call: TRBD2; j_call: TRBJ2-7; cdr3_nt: TGTGCCAGCAGCTCCACTAGCGGGGGATACTACGAGCAGTACTTC; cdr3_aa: CASSSTSGGYYEQYF
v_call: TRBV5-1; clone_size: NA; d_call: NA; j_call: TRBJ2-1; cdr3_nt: TGCGCCAGCCAAGCGGGTTCCTACAATGAGCAGTTCTTC; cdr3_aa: CASQAGSYNEQFF
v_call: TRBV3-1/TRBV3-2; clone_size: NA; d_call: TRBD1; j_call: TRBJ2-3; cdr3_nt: TGTGCCAGCAGCCAAAGACAGGGATGGTCAGATACGCAGTATTTT; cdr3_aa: CASSQRQGWSDTQYF
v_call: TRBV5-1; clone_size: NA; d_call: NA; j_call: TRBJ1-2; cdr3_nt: TGCGCCAGCAGCTTGGAGCGGCAGGACTATGGCTACACCTTC; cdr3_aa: CASSLERQDYGYTF
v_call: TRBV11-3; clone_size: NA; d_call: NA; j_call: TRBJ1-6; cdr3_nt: TGTGCCAGCAGCTTGGGACGGGGGGGTTCACCCCTCCACTTT; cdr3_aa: CASSLGRGGSPLHF
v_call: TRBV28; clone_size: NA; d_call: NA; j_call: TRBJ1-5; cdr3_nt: TGTGCCAGCAGTTTAGGTCAGGGGTTTCAGCCCCAGCATTTT; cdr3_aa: CASSLGQGFQPQHF
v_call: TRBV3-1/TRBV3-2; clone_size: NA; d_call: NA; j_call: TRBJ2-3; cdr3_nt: TGTGCCAGCAGCCAAGTGAGGGATACGCAGTATTTT; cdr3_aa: CASSQVRDTQYF
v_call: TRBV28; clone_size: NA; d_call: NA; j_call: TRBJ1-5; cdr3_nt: TGTGCCAGCAGTTTTTCGGGGATGGGCAATCAGCCCCAGCATTTT; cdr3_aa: CASSFSGMGNQPQHF
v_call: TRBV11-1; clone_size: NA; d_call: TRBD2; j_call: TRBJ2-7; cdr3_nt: TGTGCCAGCAGCCGAACTAGCGGGAGCCCCTACGAGCAGTACTTC; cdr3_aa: CASSRTSGSPYEQYF
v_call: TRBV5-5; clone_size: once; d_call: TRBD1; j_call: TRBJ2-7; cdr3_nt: TGTGCCAGCAGCCCGGATCACAGGGGGCTTCACTACGAGCAGTACTTC; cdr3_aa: CASSPDHRGLHYEQYF
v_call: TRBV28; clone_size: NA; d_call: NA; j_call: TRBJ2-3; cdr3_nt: TGTGCCAGCAGTTTACCAGGGGCCACAGATACGCAGTATTTT; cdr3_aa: CASSLPGATDTQYF
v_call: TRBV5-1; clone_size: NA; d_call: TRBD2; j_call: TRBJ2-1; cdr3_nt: TGCGCCAGCAGCTTGCTGGCTAGCGGGAACTACAATGAGCAGTTCTTC; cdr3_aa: CASSLLASGNYNEQFF
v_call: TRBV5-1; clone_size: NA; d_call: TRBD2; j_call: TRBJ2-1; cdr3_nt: TGCGCCAGCAGCTTGCCACTAGCGGGAGTTAGTGAGCAGTTCTTC; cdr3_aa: CASSLPLAGVSEQFF
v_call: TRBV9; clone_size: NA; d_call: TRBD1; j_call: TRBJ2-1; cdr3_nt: TGTGCCAGCAGCCAAACAGGGGCGAATAACAATGAGCAGTTCTTC; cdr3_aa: CASSQTGANNNEQFF
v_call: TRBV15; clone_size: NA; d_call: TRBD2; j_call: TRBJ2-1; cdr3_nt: TGTGCCACCAGCATAGCGGGATCCCACAATGAGCAGTTCTTC; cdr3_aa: CATSIAGSHNEQFF
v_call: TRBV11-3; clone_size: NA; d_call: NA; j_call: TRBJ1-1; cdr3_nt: TGTGCCAGCAGCTACGGAGGGGCGGGCACTGAAGCTTTCTTT; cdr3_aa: CASSYGGAGTEAFF
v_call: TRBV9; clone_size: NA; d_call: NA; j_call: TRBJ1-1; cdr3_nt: TGTGCCAGCAGCGGGACACGGAACACTGAAGCTTTCTTT; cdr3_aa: CASSGTRNTEAFF